One and the same sample provided the 6 T cell receptor beta chains below, sequenced in a study of T cell repertoires in cytomegalovirus infection. These receptors have no identified antigens. TCRdb re-derived calls from the reads in MiXCR, one entry per CDR3 protein. The table has roughly 54,000 distinct CDR3 sequences, approximately 36% seen once. The sequencing input was PBMCs, sequenced either directly or after in vitro stimulation (not recorded which). These TCRs come from a human donor in good health (CMV status not recorded). Some clones in this sample may be carry-over from other donors' samples.

This clonotype was counted only a few times. J is TRBJ2-3 and V is TRBV4-3, with D unresolved. V lost 1 base and J lost 2, with 4 bases in between. The CDR3 runs to 13 residues. Germline V gene sequence: CDR1 LGHNA, CDR2 YSLEER. The CDR3 nucleotides are TGCGCCAGCAGCCAAGGACTCACAGATACGCAGTATTTT. Residues: CASSQGLTDTQYF.

This clonotype came up many times. This chain links TRBV4-2 with TRBJ1-5; the D gene is possibly TRBD1 (6 bases). Germline values: CDR1 LGHNA, CDR2 YNFKEQ. The CDR3 runs to 15 residues. V was clipped by 4 bases and J by 3 bases, with 13 bases between them. CDR3: CASSLRGGSNQPQHF. The CDR3 DNA reads TGTGCCAGCAGCCTCAGGGGAGGGTCCAATCAGCCCCAGCATTTT.

This clonotype has a handful of counts. V and J are TRBV18 and TRBJ2-3, with a tentative D call TRBD1 (6 bases). Germline V gene lookup returns CDR1 KGHSH and CDR2 LQKENI. CDR3 size: 15 residues. The V gene lost 10 bases and the J gene lost 0 bases, with 17 bases spanning the gap. CDR3 protein: CATQDRITSTDTQYF. The CDR3, as DNA: TGTGCCACCCAAGACAGGATCACTAGCACAGATACGCAGTATTTT. Full variable domain (rest looked up from reference TRBV18 and TRBJ2-3): NAGVMQNPRHLVRRRGQEARLRCSPMKGHSHVYWYRQLPEEGLKFMVYLQKENIIDESGMPKERFSAEFPKEGPSILRIQQVVRGDSAAYFCATQDRITSTDTQYFGPGTRLTVL.

The chain links TRBV7-9 to TRBJ1-2, with D perhaps TRBD1 (5 bases). This CDR3 is 16 amino acids long. CDR1 and CDR2 (germline): SEHNR, FQNEAQ (reference sequence). V lost 2 bases, J lost 9 bases, and 22 bases lay in between. CDR3 sequence: CASSLYLGARGASYTF. CDR3 nucleotide sequence: TGTGCCAGCAGCTTATACCTAGGGGCCCGAGGGGCAAGCTACACCTTC.

In this sample, this clonotype turned up a few times. The chain links TRBV11-3 to TRBJ1-1; D is undetermined. Germline CDR1 reads SGHNT; CDR2 reads YENEEA. The V and J ends lost 3 bases and 5 bases respectively, with 10 bases between them. The CDR3 totals 13 residues. CDR3 residues: CASSFSVGTEAFF. CDR3 coding DNA: TGTGCCAGCAGCTTCTCTGTGGGTACTGAAGCTTTCTTT. Full variable domain (remainder filled in from reference TRBV11-3 and TRBJ1-1): EAGVVQSPRYKIIEKKQPVAFWCNPISGHNTLYWYLQNLGQGPELLIRYENEEAVDDSQLPKDRFSAERLKGVDSTLKIQPAELGDSAVYLCASSFSVGTEAFFGQGTRLTVV.

This clonotype occurred once. The final CDR3 position lacks the conserved phenylalanine or tryptophan, pointing to a likely read error. The genes are TRBV28 and TRBJ1-2, with TRBD1 matching over 7 bases. Per germline, CDR1 MDHEN and CDR2 SYDVKM. The CDR3 loop spans 16 amino acids. V lost 5 bases and J lost 6; bases outside the gene matches: 15. The CDR3 loop is CASSQAGVDRLDGYTL. DNA for the CDR3: TGTGCCAGCAGTCAAGCCGGCGTGGACAGGTTGGATGGCTACACCCTC.